These 3 T cell receptor beta chains originate from one sample sequenced in a study of blood T cells in healthy people across ages. The authors ran a second PCR of about 7 to 11 cycles using a sample-barcoded 5' primer and a J-beta primer mix. Each CDR3 protein gets one entry after TCRdb re-called the 5' RACE reads with MiXCR. The repertoire holds about 970,000 distinct CDR3 sequences, with roughly 51% as singletons. The sample comprised blood. The receptors derive from a woman aged 55-70 years in good health.

The gene calls are TRBV28 and TRBJ2-7, with D maybe TRBD2 (6 bases). V was shortened by 8 bases and J by 6 bases, with 11 bases between the two germline ends. This CDR3 has 11 amino acids. Germline loops: CDR1 MDHEN, CDR2 SYDVKM. In DNA form, the CDR3 reads TGTGCCAGCGGGAGGTTCTCCGAGCAGTACTTC. It specifies CASGRFSEQYF.

The chain is built from TRBV27 and TRBJ2-7; 8 nucleotides line up with TRBD1. Germline trimming cut 3 bases from V and 1 base from J; bases unmatched to any gene: 5. Per germline, CDR1 MNHEY and CDR2 SMNVEV (reference sequence). The CDR3 is 15 amino acids. The CDR3 sequence: CASSFFGTGSYEQYF. DNA of the CDR3: TGTGCCAGCAGTTTCTTCGGGACAGGATCCTACGAGCAGTACTTC.

The J gene is TRBJ2-5, the V gene TRBV29-1, with TRBD2 matching over 9 bases. V shed 4 bases and J 4 bases; nucleotides not matched to a gene: 10. The CDR3 has 15 amino acids. The germline V gene has CDR1 SQVTM and CDR2 ANQGSEA. The CDR3 reads CSVGTGGRESETQYF. CDR3 coding DNA: TGCAGCGTTGGGACTGGCGGGAGGGAGTCAGAGACCCAGTACTTC.